This T cell receptor beta chain stems from a study of shared T cell receptors in the human thymus. Repertoires were generated with immunoSEQ multiplex PCR, while TCRdb's copy carries only in-frame clones and drops some. This sample has more than 550,000 clones, with 87% found just once. This sample was also put to use in a study of human thymus T cells. This second study notes: Serving as donors were healthy Finnish infants, each of whom was having open corrective surgery for congenital heart defects. Thymus tissue for the work was resected from patients undergoing corrective heart surgery. Thymic and blood repertoires appeared to show biased V and J gene usage. Related research reported highly overlapping thymic repertoires among unrelated individuals.

Source material: thymocytes. The sequence derives from a boy less than two years old with a congenital heart defect.

The CDR3 region has the DNA TGTGCCAGCAGTGGGGGGGGGCACAATGAGCAGTTCTTC. Its translation: CASSGGGHNEQFF. This chain links TRBV25-1 with TRBJ2-1; maybe TRBD2 (7 bases). The CDR3 totals 13 residues. Germline V CDR1 and CDR2: MGHDK, SYGVNS. V shed 4 bases and J shed 5 bases, with 9 bases lying between them.